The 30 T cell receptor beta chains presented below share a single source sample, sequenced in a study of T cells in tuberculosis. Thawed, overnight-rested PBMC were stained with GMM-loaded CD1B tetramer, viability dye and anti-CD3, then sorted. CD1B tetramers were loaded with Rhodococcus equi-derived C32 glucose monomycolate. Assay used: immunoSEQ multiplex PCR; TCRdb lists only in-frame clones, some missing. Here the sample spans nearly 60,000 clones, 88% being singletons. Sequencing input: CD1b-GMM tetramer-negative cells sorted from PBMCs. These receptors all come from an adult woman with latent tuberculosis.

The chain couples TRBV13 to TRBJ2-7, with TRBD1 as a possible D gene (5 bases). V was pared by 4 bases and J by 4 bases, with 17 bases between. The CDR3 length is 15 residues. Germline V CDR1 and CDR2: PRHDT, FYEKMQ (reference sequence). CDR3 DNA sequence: TGTGCCAGCAGCTCCCAGGGCGCCCCAGGTTACGAGCAGTACTTC. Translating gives CASSSQGAPGYEQYF.

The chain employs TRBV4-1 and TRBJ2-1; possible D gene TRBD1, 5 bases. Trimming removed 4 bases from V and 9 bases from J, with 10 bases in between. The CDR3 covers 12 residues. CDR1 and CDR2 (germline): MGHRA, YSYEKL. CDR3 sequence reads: CASSLIQGEQFF. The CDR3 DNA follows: TGCGCCAGCAGCCTCATCCAGGGTGAGCAGTTCTTC.

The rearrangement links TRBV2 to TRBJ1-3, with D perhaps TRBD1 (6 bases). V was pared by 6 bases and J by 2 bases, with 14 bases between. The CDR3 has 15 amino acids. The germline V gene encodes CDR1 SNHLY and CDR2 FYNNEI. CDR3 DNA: TGTGCCAGCAGAGAGCAACAGGGCGCTGGAAACACCATATATTTT. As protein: CASREQQGAGNTIYF.

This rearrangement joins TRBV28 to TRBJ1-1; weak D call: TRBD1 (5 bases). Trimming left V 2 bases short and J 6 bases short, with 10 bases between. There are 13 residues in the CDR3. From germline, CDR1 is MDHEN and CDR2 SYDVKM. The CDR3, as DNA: TGTGCCAGCAGTTTAATGGGCAGGGCTGAAGCTTTCTTT. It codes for CASSLMGRAEAFF. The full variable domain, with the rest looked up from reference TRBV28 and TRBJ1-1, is DVKVTQSSRYLVKRTGEKVFLECVQDMDHENMFWYRQDPGLGLRLIYFSYDVKMKEKGDIPEGYSVSREKKERFSLILESASTNQTSMYLCASSLMGRAEAFFGQGTRLTVV.

As DNA, the CDR3 is TGTGCCAGCAGGGTCAAAGGCGGGGGGCAAGAGACCCAGTACTTC. Encoded protein: CASRVKGGGQETQYF. The chain carries TRBV6-6 and TRBJ2-5; 8 nucleotides match TRBD2. The V gene's germline CDR1 is MNHNY and CDR2 SVGAGI (reference sequence). CDR3 length: 15 residues. The V segment lost 6 bases and the J segment 2 bases; nucleotides outside the gene matches: 8.

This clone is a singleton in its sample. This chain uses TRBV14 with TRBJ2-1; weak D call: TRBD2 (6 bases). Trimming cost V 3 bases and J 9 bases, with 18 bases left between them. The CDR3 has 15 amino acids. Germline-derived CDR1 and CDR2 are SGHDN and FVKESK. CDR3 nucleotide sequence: TGTGCCAGCAGCCACCCGGGACTGGGTCTCGTTGAGCAGTTCTTC. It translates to CASSHPGLGLVEQFF.

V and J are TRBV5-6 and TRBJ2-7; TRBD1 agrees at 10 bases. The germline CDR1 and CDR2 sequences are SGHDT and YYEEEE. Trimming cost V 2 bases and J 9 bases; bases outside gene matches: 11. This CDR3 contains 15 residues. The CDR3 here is CASSFLTGGVAGQYF. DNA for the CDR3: TGTGCCAGCAGCTTTCTGACAGGGGGCGTAGCTGGGCAGTACTTC.

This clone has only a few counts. This chain's CDR3 is CASQGTPTETYEQYF. The CDR3 bases are TGTGCCTCCCAAGGTACCCCGACAGAAACCTACGAGCAGTACTTC. The J gene is TRBJ2-7, the V gene TRBV2; possible D gene TRBD1, 5 bases. V shed 11 bases and J shed 2 bases, with 22 bases lying between them. The germline gives CDR1 SNHLY, CDR2 FYNNEI. The CDR3 runs 15 residues.

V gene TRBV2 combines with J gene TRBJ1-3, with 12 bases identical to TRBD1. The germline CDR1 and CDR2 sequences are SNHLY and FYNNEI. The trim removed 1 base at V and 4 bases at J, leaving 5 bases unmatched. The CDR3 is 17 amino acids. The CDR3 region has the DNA TGTGCCAGCAGTGAAGGGGGACAGGGGGCCTTGGGAAACACCATATATTTT. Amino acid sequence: CASSEGGQGALGNTIYF. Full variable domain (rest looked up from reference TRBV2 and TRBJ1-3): EPEVTQTPSHQVTQMGQEVILRCVPISNHLYFYWYRQILGQKVEFLVSFYNNEISEKSEIFDDQFSVERPDGSNFTLKIRSTKLEDSAMYFCASSEGGQGALGNTIYFGEGSWLTVV.

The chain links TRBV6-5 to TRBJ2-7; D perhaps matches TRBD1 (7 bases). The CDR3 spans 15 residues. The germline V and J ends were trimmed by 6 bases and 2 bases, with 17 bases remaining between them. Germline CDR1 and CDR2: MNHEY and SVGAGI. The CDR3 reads CASSAARGDPYEQYF. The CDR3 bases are TGTGCCAGCAGCGCGGCCAGGGGGGACCCCTACGAGCAGTACTTC.

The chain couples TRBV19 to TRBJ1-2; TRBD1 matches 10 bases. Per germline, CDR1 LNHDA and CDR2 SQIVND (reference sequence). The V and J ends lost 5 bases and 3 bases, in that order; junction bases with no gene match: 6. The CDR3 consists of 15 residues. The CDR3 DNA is TGTGCCAGTAGTGTGACAGGGGGCGCGGACTATGGCTACACCTTC. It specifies CASSVTGGADYGYTF.

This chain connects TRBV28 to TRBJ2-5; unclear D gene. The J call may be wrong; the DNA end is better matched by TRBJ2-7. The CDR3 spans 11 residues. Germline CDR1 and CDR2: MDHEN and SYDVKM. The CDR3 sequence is CASSLYYEQYF. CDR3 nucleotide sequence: TGTGCCAGCAGTCTATACTACGAGCAGTACTTC.

CDR3 loop: CASSWGERNEQFF. Written as DNA, the CDR3 is TGCGCCAGCAGCTGGGGGGAGAGGAATGAGCAGTTCTTC. The chain is built from TRBV4-3 and TRBJ2-1, with a tentative D call TRBD2 (6 bases). From germline, CDR1 is LGHNA and CDR2 YSLEER. V was shortened by 5 bases and J by 7 bases, with 12 bases between the two germline ends. The length of the CDR3 is 13 residues.

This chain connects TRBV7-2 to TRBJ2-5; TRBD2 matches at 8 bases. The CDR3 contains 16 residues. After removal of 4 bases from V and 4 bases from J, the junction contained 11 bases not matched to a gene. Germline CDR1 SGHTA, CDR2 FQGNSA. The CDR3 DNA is TGTGCCAGCAGCTGGGAATGGGCGGGAGGTGGAGAGACCCAGTACTTC. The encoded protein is CASSWEWAGGGETQYF.

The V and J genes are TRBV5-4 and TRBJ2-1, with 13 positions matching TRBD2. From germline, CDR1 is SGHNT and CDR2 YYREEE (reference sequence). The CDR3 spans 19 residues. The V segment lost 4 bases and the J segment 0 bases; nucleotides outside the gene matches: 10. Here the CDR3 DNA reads TGTGCCAGCAGCCCGCGAGGGACTAGCGGGGTTTCCTCCTACAATGAGCAGTTCTTC. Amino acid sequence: CASSPRGTSGVSSYNEQFF.

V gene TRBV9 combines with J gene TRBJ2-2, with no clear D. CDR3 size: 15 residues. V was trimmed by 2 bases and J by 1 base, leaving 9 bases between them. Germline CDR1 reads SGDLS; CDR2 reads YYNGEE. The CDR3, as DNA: TGTGCCAGCAGCGTGTCACAATTGAACACCGGGGAGCTGTTTTTT. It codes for CASSVSQLNTGELFF.

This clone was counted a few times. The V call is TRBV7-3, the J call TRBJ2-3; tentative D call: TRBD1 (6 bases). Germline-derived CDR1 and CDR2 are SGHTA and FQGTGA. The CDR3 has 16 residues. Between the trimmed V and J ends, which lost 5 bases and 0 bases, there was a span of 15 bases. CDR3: CASSSRPGHSTDTQYF. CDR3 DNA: TGTGCCAGCAGCAGCCGACCGGGACATAGCACAGATACGCAGTATTTT.

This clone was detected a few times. CDR3 in amino acids: CASSQERTIKGSPLHF. The CDR3 DNA is TGCGCCAGCAGCCAAGAAAGGACAATCAAGGGTTCACCCCTCCACTTT. The genes are TRBV4-3 and TRBJ1-6, with a possible D match to TRBD1 (5 bases). With 0 bases removed from V and 9 bases from J, the gap between germline ends came to 15 bases. The CDR3 contains 16 residues. Germline CDR1 and CDR2: LGHNA and YSLEER.

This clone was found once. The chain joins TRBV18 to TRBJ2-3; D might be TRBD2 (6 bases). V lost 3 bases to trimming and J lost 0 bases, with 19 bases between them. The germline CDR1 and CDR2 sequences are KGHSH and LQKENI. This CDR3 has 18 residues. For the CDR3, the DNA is TGTGCCAGCTCACCCCCCTTCGGGACTTCCGATAGCACAGATACGCAGTATTTT. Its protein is CASSPPFGTSDSTDTQYF. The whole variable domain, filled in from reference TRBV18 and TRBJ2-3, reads NAGVMQNPRHLVRRRGQEARLRCSPMKGHSHVYWYRQLPEEGLKFMVYLQKENIIDESGMPKERFSAEFPKEGPSILRIQQVVRGDSAAYFCASSPPFGTSDSTDTQYFGPGTRLTVL.

CDR3 bases: TGTGCCAGTAGTATAGGCGGCGGGCTAACCTACAATGAGCAGTTCTTC. Residues: CASSIGGGLTYNEQFF. The chain joins TRBV19 to TRBJ2-1; TRBD2 is a possible D gene (5 bases). The CDR3 is made up of 16 amino acids. CDR1 and CDR2 from the germline V gene are LNHDA and SQIVND (reference sequence). V lost 1 base, J lost 2 bases, and 12 bases lay in between.

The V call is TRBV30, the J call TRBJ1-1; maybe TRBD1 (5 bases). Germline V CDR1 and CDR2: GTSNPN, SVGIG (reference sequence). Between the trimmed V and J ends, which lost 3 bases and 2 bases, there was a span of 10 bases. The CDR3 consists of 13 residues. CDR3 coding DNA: TGTGCCTGGAGCCCGACAGAAAACACTGAAGCTTTCTTT. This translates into CAWSPTENTEAFF.

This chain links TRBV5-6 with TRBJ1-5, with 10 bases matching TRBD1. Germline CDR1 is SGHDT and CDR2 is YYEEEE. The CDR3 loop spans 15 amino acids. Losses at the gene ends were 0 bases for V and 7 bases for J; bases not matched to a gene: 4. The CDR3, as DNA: TGTGCCAGCAGCTTGGGGACAGGGGGTCGCCAGCCCCAGCATTTT. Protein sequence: CASSLGTGGRQPQHF. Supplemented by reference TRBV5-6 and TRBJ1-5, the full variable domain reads DAGVTQSPTHLIKTRGQQVTLRCSPKSGHDTVSWYQQALGQGPQFIFQYYEEEERQRGNFPDRFSGHQFPNYSSELNVNALLLGDSALYLCASSLGTGGRQPQHFGDGTRLSIL.

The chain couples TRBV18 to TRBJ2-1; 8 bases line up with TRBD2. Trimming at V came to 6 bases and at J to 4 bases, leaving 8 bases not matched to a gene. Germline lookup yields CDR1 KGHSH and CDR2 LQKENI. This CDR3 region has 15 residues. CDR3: CASSPFSGIYNEQFF. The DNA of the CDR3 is TGTGCCAGCTCCCCTTTTAGCGGGATTTACAATGAGCAGTTCTTC.

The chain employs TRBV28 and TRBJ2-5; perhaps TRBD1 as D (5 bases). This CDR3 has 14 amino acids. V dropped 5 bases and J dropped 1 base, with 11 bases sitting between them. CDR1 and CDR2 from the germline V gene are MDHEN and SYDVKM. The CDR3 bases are TGTGCCAGCAGTGAGGAACAGGTCCAAGAGACCCAGTACTTC. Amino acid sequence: CASSEEQVQETQYF.

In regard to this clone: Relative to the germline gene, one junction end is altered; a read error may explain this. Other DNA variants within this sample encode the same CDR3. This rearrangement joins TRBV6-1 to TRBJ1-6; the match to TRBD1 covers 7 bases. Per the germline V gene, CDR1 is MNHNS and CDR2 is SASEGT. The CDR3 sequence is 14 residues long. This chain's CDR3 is CAAHRGSYNSPLHF. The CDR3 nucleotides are TGTGCCGCCCACAGGGGCTCCTATAATTCCCCCCTCCACTTT.

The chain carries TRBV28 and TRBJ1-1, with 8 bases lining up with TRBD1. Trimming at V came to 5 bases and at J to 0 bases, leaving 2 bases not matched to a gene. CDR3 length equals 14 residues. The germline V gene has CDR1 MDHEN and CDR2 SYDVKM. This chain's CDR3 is CASSQGAMNTEAFF. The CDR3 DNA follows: TGTGCCAGCAGTCAGGGGGCAATGAACACTGAAGCTTTCTTT.

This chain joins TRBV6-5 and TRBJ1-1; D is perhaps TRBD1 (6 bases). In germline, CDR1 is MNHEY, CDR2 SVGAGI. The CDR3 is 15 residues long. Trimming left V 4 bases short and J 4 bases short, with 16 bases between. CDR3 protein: CASSSPTGRGTEAFF. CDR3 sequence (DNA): TGTGCCAGCAGTTCCCCCACAGGGCGCGGCACTGAAGCTTTCTTT.

CDR3 amino acids: CASSLEASYEQYF. CDR3 bases: TGTGCCAGCAGCTTAGAGGCCTCCTACGAGCAGTACTTC. The rearrangement uses TRBV11-2 and TRBJ2-7; unclear D gene. Trimming pared 0 bases from V and 0 bases from J, leaving 3 bases between. Germline V gives CDR1 SGHAT, CDR2 FQNNGV. This CDR3 contains 13 residues.

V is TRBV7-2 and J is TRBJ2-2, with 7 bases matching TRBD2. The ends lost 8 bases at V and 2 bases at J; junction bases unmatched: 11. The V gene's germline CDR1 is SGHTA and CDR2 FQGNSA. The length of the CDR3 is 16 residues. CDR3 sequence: CASSRELALNTGELFF. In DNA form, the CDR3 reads TGTGCCAGCTCGCGCGAACTAGCGCTTAACACCGGGGAGCTGTTTTTT.

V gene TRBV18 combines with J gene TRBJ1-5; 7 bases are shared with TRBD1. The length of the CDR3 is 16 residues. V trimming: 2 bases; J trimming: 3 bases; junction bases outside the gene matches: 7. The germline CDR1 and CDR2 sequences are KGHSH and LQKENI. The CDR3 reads CASSPVRQGLNQPQHF. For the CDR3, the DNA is TGTGCCAGCTCACCAGTGAGACAGGGTCTCAATCAGCCCCAGCATTTT.